The 25 T cell receptor beta chains presented below share a single source sample, sequenced in a study of T-cell memory formation after mild COVID-19. TCRdb reanalysed the 5' RACE reads using MiXCR and keeps one entry per CDR3 protein. The sample holds about 320,000 distinct CDR3 sequences; more than 13% are singletons and the top ten take approximately 22%. The sequencing input was PBMCs or a T cell subset sorted from them (not recorded which). These receptors all stem from a man between 18 and 29 years old who had mild COVID-19 (a few samples of this study predate the infection). Cell type and time point are not known.

This clonotype was observed a handful of times. V and J are TRBV11-2 and TRBJ2-3, with TRBD2 identical over 7 bases. CDR1 and CDR2 from the germline V gene are SGHAT and FQNNGV. The ends lost 2 bases at V and 1 base at J; junction bases unmatched: 9. The CDR3 runs to 17 residues. CDR3 nucleotide sequence: TGTGCCAGCAGCTTATCCCTCGAACGGGGGGGCACAGATACGCAGTATTTT. The encoded protein is CASSLSLERGGTDTQYF.

The CDR3 coding sequence is TGCGCCAGCAGCCGGCGTCGGGACACCGTGAACACTGAAGCTTTCTTT. This sequence encodes CASSRRRDTVNTEAFF. The chain recombines TRBV4-1 with TRBJ1-1; possible D gene TRBD1, 6 bases. Germline lookup yields CDR1 MGHRA and CDR2 YSYEKL. V lost 4 bases, J lost 0 bases, and 15 bases lay in between. This CDR3 comprises 16 residues.

This rearrangement joins TRBV5-5 to TRBJ1-4; D gene uncertain. The germline CDR1 and CDR2 sequences are SGHKS and YYEKEE (reference sequence). V shed 0 bases and J shed 10 bases, with 10 bases lying between them. The CDR3 length is 13 residues. The CDR3 DNA follows: TGTGCCAGCAGCTTGGCCGTGGAGGGAAAACTGTTTTTT. The encoded protein is CASSLAVEGKLFF. Drawing the rest from reference TRBV5-5 and TRBJ1-4, the complete variable domain is DAGVTQSPTHLIKTRGQQVTLRCSPISGHKSVSWYQQVLGQGPQFIFQYYEKEERGRGNFPDRFSARQFPNYSSELNVNALLLGDSALYLCASSLAVEGKLFFGSGTQLSVL.

This clonotype was observed a few times. This chain links TRBV7-2 with TRBJ1-5, with 8 bases lining up with TRBD1. Per the germline V gene, CDR1 is SGHTA and CDR2 is FQGNSA. V lost 0 bases, J lost 6 bases, and 4 bases stayed unmatched. The CDR3 consists of 15 residues. The DNA for the CDR3 is TGTGCCAGCAGCTTAGCCGTAGGACAGGGTCAGCCCCAGCATTTT. Encoded protein: CASSLAVGQGQPQHF.

This sequence joins TRBV20-1 and TRBJ1-1; possible D gene TRBD1, 5 bases. Deletions cut 1 base from V and 6 bases from J, with 9 bases between. The CDR3 extends over 12 amino acids. Germline values: CDR1 DFQATT, CDR2 SNEGSKA (reference sequence). CDR3 bases: TGCAGTGCTAGAGGCGGGGGGGCTGAAGCTTTCTTT. Residues: CSARGGGAEAFF.

This rearrangement joins TRBV18 to TRBJ1-1, with D tentatively TRBD1 (6 bases). This CDR3 spans 16 amino acids. CDR1 is KGHSH, CDR2 LQKENI, per germline. V was cut by 3 bases and J by 5 bases, with 19 bases left in between. The CDR3: CASSPPSTGVGTEAFF. DNA for the CDR3: TGTGCCAGCTCACCCCCTTCGACAGGTGTTGGTACTGAAGCTTTCTTT.

There are many counts of this clonotype. This chain joins TRBV27 and TRBJ2-5; 7 bases align to TRBD2. This CDR3 comprises 20 residues. With V trimmed by 6 bases and J by 1 base, 23 bases remained unmatched. Looked up from germline, CDR1 is MNHEY and CDR2 is SMNVEV (reference sequence). The CDR3 sequence is CASSPLRMSGALSFQETQYF. CDR3 nucleotides: TGTGCCAGCAGCCCTCTTCGGATGAGCGGGGCGCTGAGTTTCCAAGAGACCCAGTACTTC.

The chain links TRBV25-1 to TRBJ1-2; 10 bases are shared with TRBD1. Germline CDR1 MGHDK, CDR2 SYGVNS. Unmatched junction bases numbered 2, after V lost 3 bases and J lost 4 bases. The CDR3 totals 14 residues. CDR3 amino acids: CASSETGGGYGYTF. In nucleotides, the CDR3 is TGTGCCAGCAGTGAGACAGGGGGCGGCTATGGCTACACCTTC.

The chain links TRBV11-2 to TRBJ2-3; D may correspond to TRBD1 or TRBD2 (5 bases each). The length of the CDR3 is 16 residues. V lost 1 base and J 1 base, leaving 12 bases between the germline ends. CDR1 and CDR2 from the germline V gene are SGHAT and FQNNGV. The CDR3 reads CASSLAGGWGTDTQYF. CDR3 nucleotides: TGTGCCAGCAGCTTAGCTGGGGGTTGGGGCACAGATACGCAGTATTTT.

This clonotype was seen a few times. This chain uses TRBV15 with TRBJ1-1; possible D gene TRBD1, 6 bases. The CDR3 totals 15 residues. Trimming left V 1 base short and J 6 bases short, with 15 bases between. Germline V gives CDR1 LNHNV, CDR2 YYDKDF (reference sequence). The CDR3 bases are TGTGCCACCAGCAGAGCGCGTACAGGGAGGCCTGAAGCTTTCTTT. Translated, it gives CATSRARTGRPEAFF.

Only a few counts were recorded for this clonotype. The chain carries TRBV2 and TRBJ1-5; no firm D call. Trimming pared 6 bases from V and 6 bases from J, leaving 12 bases between. Germline values: CDR1 SNHLY, CDR2 FYNNEI. The CDR3 is made up of 13 amino acids. The CDR3 is CASRFGVTQPQHF. The CDR3 DNA reads as TGTGCCAGCAGGTTCGGGGTTACTCAGCCCCAGCATTTT.

The chain uses TRBV12-3 or TRBV12-4 and TRBJ1-1, with D unresolved. The CDR3 contains 12 residues. V was cut by 4 bases and J by 6 bases, with 9 bases left in between. The CDR3 spells CASSWYYAEAFF. Written as DNA, the CDR3 is TGTGCCAGCAGTTGGTACTACGCTGAAGCTTTCTTT.

J is TRBJ1-1 and V is TRBV25-1; no clear D. The CDR3 has 11 amino acids. Germline V gene data show CDR1 as MGHDK and CDR2 as SYGVNS. The V end lost 7 bases, the J end lost 5 bases, and 8 bases lay between the germline ends. The CDR3 reads CASTEGTEAFF. In DNA form, the CDR3 reads TGTGCCAGCACAGAAGGAACTGAAGCTTTCTTT. Complete variable domain (other parts from reference TRBV25-1 and TRBJ1-1): EADIYQTPRYLVIGTGKKITLECSQTMGHDKMYWYQQDPGMELHLIHYSYGVNSTEKGDLSSESTVSRIRTEHFPLTLESARPSHTSQYLCASTEGTEAFFGQGTRLTVV.

The table lists this clonotype with a few counts. The CDR3 DNA reads as TGTGCCAGCAGTTCCGAGGGCTATGGCTACACCTTC. Protein product: CASSSEGYGYTF. The rearrangement uses TRBV12-3 or TRBV12-4 and TRBJ1-2; D is uncertain. CDR3 size: 12 residues. V lost 4 bases, J lost 4 bases, and 7 bases lay in between.

This chain uses TRBV12-3 or TRBV12-4 with TRBJ2-7, with D maybe TRBD2 (5 bases). Trimming pared 8 bases from V and 1 base from J, leaving 12 bases between. The CDR3 is 13 amino acids. CDR3 DNA sequence: TGTGCCAGCTCTCCGGGAATTTCCTACGAGCAGTACGTC. Translating it yields CASSPGISYEQYV.

The CDR3: CATSLPETTPRDTEAFF. Here the CDR3 DNA reads TGTGCCACCAGCCTCCCCGAGACAACCCCTCGGGACACTGAAGCTTTCTTT. The chain uses TRBV15 and TRBJ1-1; unclear D gene. Germline V gene lookup returns CDR1 LNHNV and CDR2 YYDKDF (reference sequence). V was shortened by 5 bases and J by 3 bases, with 22 bases between the two germline ends. CDR3 length: 17 residues.

The sample holds a few counts of this clonotype. The V gene is TRBV4-1, the J gene TRBJ1-5, with a tentative D call TRBD1 (6 bases). The germline V gene encodes CDR1 MGHRA and CDR2 YSYEKL. V lost 0 bases and J lost 2, with 8 bases in between. The CDR3 is 15 amino acids. CDR3 region: CASSQDQGRNQPQHF. CDR3 DNA: TGCGCCAGCAGCCAAGATCAGGGGCGCAATCAGCCCCAGCATTTT.

The chain uses TRBV5-1 and TRBJ2-3; D not resolved. The CDR3 extends over 14 amino acids. V was cut by 0 bases and J by 2 bases, with 7 bases left in between. Per the germline V gene, CDR1 is SGHRS and CDR2 is YFSETQ. The CDR3 DNA sequence: TGCGCCAGCAGCTTGGCCAACCCCACAGATACGCAGTATTTT. Translating it yields CASSLANPTDTQYF.

This clonotype turned up a few times. V gene TRBV19 combines with J gene TRBJ1-6, with D tentatively TRBD1 (6 bases). V was trimmed by 3 bases and J by 9 bases, leaving 15 bases between them. Germline V CDR1 and CDR2: LNHDA, SQIVND (reference sequence). This CDR3 comprises 15 residues. This chain's CDR3 is CASSMATGRGSPLHF. DNA for the CDR3: TGTGCCAGTAGTATGGCGACAGGCCGTGGTTCACCCCTCCACTTT.

CDR3 protein: CASSVAEETQYF. CDR3 sequence (DNA): TGTGCCAGCAGCGTAGCGGAAGAGACCCAGTACTTC. The chain carries TRBV9 and TRBJ2-5; D call uncertain. Trimming took off 0 bases at V and 3 bases at J, with 3 bases between the two ends. CDR1 SGDLS and CDR2 YYNGEE come from the germline V gene. The CDR3 runs 12 residues.

The chain carries TRBV6-5 and TRBJ2-5; D is unclear. CDR1 is MNHEY, CDR2 SVGAGI, per germline. The CDR3 length is 12 residues. Trimming shortened V by 3 bases and J by 5 bases, and 7 bases separated the two germline ends. The CDR3 sequence: CASSYMGETQYF. The CDR3 nucleotides are TGTGCCAGCAGTTATATGGGGGAGACCCAGTACTTC.

This clonotype appeared a few times. J is TRBJ2-5 and V is TRBV27; TRBD1 agrees at 7 bases. Trimming removed 4 bases from V and 2 bases from J; junction bases left unmatched: 10. The germline V gene has CDR1 MNHEY and CDR2 SMNVEV (reference sequence). The CDR3 extends over 16 amino acids. The CDR3 spells CASSSPPPGQQETQYF. In nucleotides, the CDR3 is TGTGCCAGCAGTTCTCCTCCCCCGGGACAGCAAGAGACCCAGTACTTC.

By share of the sample, this clonotype is medium-sized. The chain couples TRBV2 to TRBJ2-3; no clear D. The CDR3 is 14 amino acids. V was trimmed by 1 base and J by 6 bases, leaving 11 bases between them. Germline V CDR1 and CDR2: SNHLY, FYNNEI. CDR3 nucleotide sequence: TGTGCCAGCAGTGAAGTGCCAGGATGGGATACGCAGTATTTT. Its translation: CASSEVPGWDTQYF.

V and J are TRBV7-9 and TRBJ2-1, with 11 bases matching TRBD1. In germline, CDR1 is SEHNR, CDR2 FQNEAQ (reference sequence). The CDR3 loop spans 17 amino acids. V dropped 5 bases and J dropped 6; count of bases not matched to a gene: 12. The CDR3 sequence: CASSEPYGQGAINEQFF. Here the CDR3 DNA reads TGTGCCAGCAGCGAGCCCTATGGACAGGGGGCGATCAATGAGCAGTTCTTC.

In DNA, the CDR3 is TGTGCCAGCTCACCAAGTATAGGGAACTATGGCTACACCTTC. Encoded protein: CASSPSIGNYGYTF. This chain joins TRBV18 and TRBJ1-2; no clear D gene. The CDR3 is 14 amino acids. With 2 bases removed from V and 2 bases from J, the gap between germline ends came to 9 bases. Germline V gene lookup returns CDR1 KGHSH and CDR2 LQKENI.